The 29 T cell receptor beta chains below were found in one sample sequenced in a study of blood T cell repertoires in COVID-19. Produced via immunoSEQ multiplex PCR; TCRdb's table is partial and in-frame only. The table includes 150,000 to 200,000 clones, 85% detected once. The sample consisted of peripheral blood. These receptors were obtained from a human donor with acute or convalescent COVID-19. The donor label of this sample is uncertain.

This chain uses TRBV19 with TRBJ2-7, with a weak D call TRBD1 (6 bases). Trimming took 6 bases from V and 5 from J, leaving 14 bases between them. This CDR3 has 13 residues. Germline CDR1 reads LNHDA; CDR2 reads SQIVND (reference sequence). CDR3 coding DNA: TGTGCCAGTAGCGTCGCTAGGGGGAACGAGCAGTACTTC. Its translation is CASSVARGNEQYF. Complete variable domain (other parts from reference TRBV19 and TRBJ2-7): DGGITQSPKYLFRKEGQNVTLSCEQNLNHDAMYWYRQDPGQGLRLIYYSQIVNDFQKGDIAEGYSVSREKKESFPLTVTSAQKNPTAFYLCASSVARGNEQYFGPGTRLTVT.

The chain links TRBV11-3 to TRBJ2-3; TRBD1 might be the D (7 bases). V was trimmed by 11 bases and J by 3 bases, leaving 15 bases between them. The CDR3 has 13 amino acids. Germline assignment: CDR1 SGHNT and CDR2 YENEEA. The CDR3 region is CARRQGGTDTQYF. CDR3 nucleotide sequence: TGTGCCCGAAGACAGGGAGGAACAGATACGCAGTATTTT. Full variable domain (remainder filled in from reference TRBV11-3 and TRBJ2-3): EAGVVQSPRYKIIEKKQPVAFWCNPISGHNTLYWYLQNLGQGPELLIRYENEEAVDDSQLPKDRFSAERLKGVDSTLKIQPAELGDSAVYLCARRQGGTDTQYFGPGTRLTVL.

This chain joins TRBV6-5 and TRBJ1-2, with D possibly TRBD1 on 5 matching bases. Germline-derived CDR1 and CDR2 are MNHEY and SVGAGI. CDR3 size: 15 residues. Trimming cost V 2 bases and J 4 bases, with 14 bases left between them. The CDR3 sequence is CASSYGGAPLYGYTF. In DNA, the CDR3 is TGTGCCAGCAGTTACGGAGGGGCGCCCCTCTATGGCTACACCTTC.

This rearrangement joins TRBV28 to TRBJ2-3, with 10 positions matching TRBD2. Germline CDR1 and CDR2: MDHEN and SYDVKM. This CDR3 has 14 amino acids. V was clipped by 2 bases and J by 9 bases; unmatched bases: 5. CDR3 in DNA: TGTGCCAGCAGTTTAGGGGAGCGGGGGGGAACGCAGTATTTT. It specifies CASSLGERGGTQYF.

The rearrangement links TRBV4-3 to TRBJ2-2; the D gene is possibly TRBD2 (5 bases). The CDR3 runs to 17 residues. The V end lost 0 bases, the J end lost 4 bases, and 15 bases lay between the germline ends. The germline V gene has CDR1 LGHNA and CDR2 YSLEER. Here the CDR3 DNA reads TGCGCCAGCAGCCAAGATATGACGAGGGTTGGCACCGGGGAGCTGTTTTTT. Its translation is CASSQDMTRVGTGELFF.

The V gene is TRBV28, the J gene TRBJ1-4; no reliable D call. Germline CDR1 MDHEN, CDR2 SYDVKM. CDR3 size: 13 residues. The V gene lost 7 bases and the J gene lost 7 bases, with 13 bases spanning the gap. This chain's CDR3 is CASMEGGSEKLFF. CDR3 nucleotide sequence: TGTGCCAGCATGGAGGGCGGGAGTGAAAAACTGTTTTTT.

J is TRBJ2-6 and V is TRBV28, with unresolved D. Trimming left V 3 bases short and J 2 bases short, with 5 bases between. The CDR3 is 14 residues long. Per germline, CDR1 MDHEN and CDR2 SYDVKM. In DNA, the CDR3 is TGTGCCAGCAGTTTCCGAGCTGGGGCCAACGTCCTGACTTTC. This codes for CASSFRAGANVLTF.

As regards this clone: At one boundary the junction diverges from the germline segment, which might be a read error. This chain joins TRBV2 and TRBJ1-1, with D tentatively TRBD1 (5 bases). This CDR3 has 12 amino acids. CDR1 and CDR2 from the germline V gene are SNHLY and FYNNEI. CDR3 protein: CASSELTASVDF. The CDR3 coding sequence is TGTGCCAGCAGTGAGTTGACAGCCTCAGTGGATTTT.

This chain connects TRBV5-6 to TRBJ2-1; D remains ambiguous. This CDR3 spans 12 amino acids. In germline, CDR1 is SGHDT, CDR2 YYEEEE. The V end was cut by 3 bases, the J end by 14 bases, with 15 bases between. The CDR3 protein is CASSSGSHLKFF. The CDR3 coding sequence is TGTGCCAGCAGCTCCGGGTCTCACCTTAAGTTCTTC.

This clone showed up just a few times. This sequence joins TRBV19 and TRBJ2-7, with TRBD2 matching over 13 bases. From germline, CDR1 is LNHDA and CDR2 SQIVND (reference sequence). The J segment lost 4 bases and the V segment lost 8 bases, leaving 8 bases of the junction unmatched. This CDR3 is 15 amino acids long. DNA of the CDR3: TGTGCCAGTTGCAGGACTAGCGGGGGAGCATACGAGCAGTACTTC. Translated: CASCRTSGGAYEQYF.

This chain uses TRBV6-4 with TRBJ2-7, with TRBD1 as a possible D gene (5 bases). The CDR3 has 12 amino acids. V was shortened by 8 bases and J by 4 bases, with 12 bases between the two germline ends. Germline loops: CDR1 MRHNA, CDR2 SNTAGT. The CDR3 reads CASPRVSYEQYF. The DNA of the CDR3 is TGTGCCAGCCCCAGGGTTTCTTACGAGCAGTACTTC.

The chain employs TRBV7-2 and TRBJ1-6; 8 positions agree with TRBD1. Germline V gene lookup returns CDR1 SGHTA and CDR2 FQGNSA. This CDR3 contains 15 residues. V dropped 5 bases and J dropped 9; count of bases not matched to a gene: 9. The CDR3 nucleotides read TGTGCCAGCAGCGACCGACAGGGGCTCGGTTCACCCCTCCACTTT. It specifies CASSDRQGLGSPLHF.

This sequence joins TRBV5-1 and TRBJ1-4; D not certain. With 4 bases removed from V and 4 bases from J, the gap between germline ends came to 17 bases. The CDR3 covers 16 residues. Per germline, CDR1 SGHRS and CDR2 YFSETQ. As DNA, the CDR3 is TGCGCCAGCAGCCGAAACCATCCGGTATATAATGAAAAACTGTTTTTT. Translating gives CASSRNHPVYNEKLFF. The full variable domain, in which reference TRBV5-1 and TRBJ1-4 provide the parts outside the CDR3, is KAGVTQTPRYLIKTRGQQVTLSCSPISGHRSVSWYQQTPGQGLQFLFEYFSETQRNKGNFPGRFSGRQFSNSRSEMNVSTLELGDSALYLCASSRNHPVYNEKLFFGSGTQLSVL.

The chain has TRBV4-3 and TRBJ2-4; possibly TRBD1 for D (6 bases). With 1 base removed from V and 3 bases from J, the gap between germline ends came to 13 bases. The germline CDR1 and CDR2 sequences are LGHNA and YSLEER. This CDR3 is built from 16 residues. The CDR3, as DNA: TGCGCCAGCAGCCAAGCCGGCAGGGGCGACAAAAACATTCAGTACTTC. This sequence encodes CASSQAGRGDKNIQYF.

The chain is built from TRBV7-3 and TRBJ2-5; TRBD2 matches at 9 bases. The germline CDR1 and CDR2 sequences are SGHTA and FQGTGA. V was pared by 5 bases and J by 5 bases, with 6 bases of the junction left unmatched. The CDR3 runs 14 residues. The chain's CDR3 is CASSRRAGGETQYF. The CDR3 DNA is TGTGCCAGCAGCCGAAGGGCGGGGGGGGAGACCCAGTACTTC.

This chain uses TRBV18 with TRBJ2-1; maybe TRBD1 (6 bases). Trimming pared 4 bases from V and 0 bases from J, leaving 13 bases between. The CDR3 runs to 16 residues. CDR1 is KGHSH, CDR2 LQKENI, per germline. In DNA, the CDR3 is TGTGCCAGCTCACAGCGACAGGATTCCTCCTACAATGAGCAGTTCTTC. Translating gives CASSQRQDSSYNEQFF.

V and J are TRBV30 and TRBJ2-7; D may be TRBD2 (6 bases). This CDR3 has 14 residues. V lost 0 bases to trimming and J lost 4 bases, with 13 bases between them. CDR1 is GTSNPN, CDR2 SVGIG, per germline (reference sequence). The CDR3 DNA follows: TGTGCCTGGAGTGTACGCGGGGTAGTTTACGAGCAGTACTTC. It translates to CAWSVRGVVYEQYF.

Notes on this clone: Other DNA sequences from this sample encode an identical CDR3 as well. The V and J genes are TRBV18 and TRBJ2-3, with D possibly TRBD1 on 6 matching bases. The V gene's germline CDR1 is KGHSH and CDR2 LQKENI. The CDR3 consists of 15 residues. Between the trimmed V and J ends, which lost 4 bases and 6 bases, there was a span of 17 bases. Here the CDR3 reads CASSLSRGGLDTQYF. CDR3 nucleotide sequence: TGTGCCAGCTCACTGAGCAGGGGCGGTTTGGATACGCAGTATTTT. The entire variable domain, with the rest obtained from reference TRBV18 and TRBJ2-3, is as follows: NAGVMQNPRHLVRRRGQEARLRCSPMKGHSHVYWYRQLPEEGLKFMVYLQKENIIDESGMPKERFSAEFPKEGPSILRIQQVVRGDSAAYFCASSLSRGGLDTQYFGPGTRLTVL.

The chain recombines TRBV7-9 with TRBJ1-2; weak D call: TRBD1 (6 bases). Between the trimmed V and J ends, which lost 5 bases and 4 bases, there was a span of 20 bases. There are 16 residues in the CDR3. Germline CDR1 reads SEHNR; CDR2 reads FQNEAQ (reference sequence). CDR3 sequence: CASSPYLGQTSYGYTF. The CDR3 nucleotides are TGTGCCAGCAGCCCTTACCTCGGACAGACCTCCTATGGCTACACCTTC.

CDR3 nucleotides: TGTGCCAGCAGCTTAACAGGGAGTCAGCCCCAGCATTTT. Its protein is CASSLTGSQPQHF. The gene calls are TRBV7-9 and TRBJ1-5; weak D call: TRBD1 (6 bases). V was cut by 2 bases and J by 6 bases, with 8 bases left in between. CDR3 length: 13 residues. From germline, CDR1 is SEHNR and CDR2 FQNEAQ (reference sequence).

This chain joins TRBV6-1 and TRBJ2-2, with TRBD2 matching over 9 bases. CDR3 length equals 16 residues. V shed 2 bases and J 1 base; nucleotides not matched to a gene: 2. CDR1 and CDR2 (germline): MNHNS, SASEGT. This chain's CDR3 is CASSERSGGNTGELFF. Written as DNA, the CDR3 is TGTGCCAGCAGTGAACGTAGCGGGGGGAACACCGGGGAGCTGTTTTTT.

The chain uses TRBV7-2 and TRBJ1-3; D remains ambiguous. Germline CDR1 SGHTA, CDR2 FQGNSA. V was clipped by 1 base and J by 4 bases, with 8 bases between them. There are 14 residues in the CDR3. CDR3 nucleotide sequence: TGTGCCAGCAGCTTAGGGGCCAACGGAAACACCATATATTTT. Encoded protein: CASSLGANGNTIYF.

The rearrangement joins TRBV5-4 to TRBJ2-3; possible D gene TRBD2, 5 bases. The CDR3 has 13 residues. Germline V gene data show CDR1 as SGHNT and CDR2 as YYREEE (reference sequence). V was clipped by 4 bases and J by 6 bases, with 12 bases between them. CDR3 residues: CASSHYGEDTQYF. DNA of the CDR3: TGTGCCAGCAGCCATTACGGGGAGGATACGCAGTATTTT.

The chain has TRBV28 and TRBJ1-2, with TRBD1 as a possible D gene (6 bases). The CDR3 is made up of 15 amino acids. The V and J ends lost 8 bases and 3 bases respectively, with 19 bases between them. Germline CDR1 reads MDHEN; CDR2 reads SYDVKM. The CDR3 sequence is CASLPSTGGDYGYTF. CDR3 in DNA: TGTGCCAGCCTCCCGTCGACAGGTGGGGACTATGGCTACACCTTC.

The J gene is TRBJ1-1, the V gene TRBV10-2; TRBD1 agrees at 7 bases. The CDR3 has 13 amino acids. V dropped 4 bases and J dropped 1; count of bases not matched to a gene: 0. Germline V gene sequence: CDR1 WSHSY, CDR2 SAAADI. The CDR3 reads CASSGQGNTEAFF. CDR3 DNA: TGCGCCAGCAGTGGACAGGGGAACACTGAAGCTTTCTTT.

V and J are TRBV5-5 and TRBJ1-3; perhaps TRBD1 as D (6 bases). The CDR3 has 12 amino acids. With 3 bases removed from V and 15 bases from J, the gap between germline ends came to 16 bases. CDR1 is SGHKS and CDR2 is YYEKEE in the germline V gene (reference sequence). In nucleotides, the CDR3 is TGTGCCAGCAGCTCGCGGTCAGGGGAAGGATATTTT. This codes for CASSSRSGEGYF.

This chain links TRBV4-1 with TRBJ2-2, with D unresolved. The CDR3 has 15 residues. Germline V gene lookup returns CDR1 MGHRA and CDR2 YSYEKL. V gave up 1 base and J gave up 6 bases, with 12 bases separating them. DNA of the CDR3: TGCGCCAGCAGCCAAGCCGGCAGGTTCCCCGGGGAGCTGTTTTTT. As protein: CASSQAGRFPGELFF.

The chain carries TRBV9 and TRBJ2-3; 12 bases line up with TRBD2. The CDR3 spans 16 residues. Germline CDR1 is SGDLS and CDR2 is YYNGEE. V was pared by 4 bases and J by 4 bases, with 7 bases of the junction left unmatched. Written as DNA, the CDR3 is TGTGCCAGCAGCCCCCGACTAGCGGGGGAGTCAGATACGCAGTATTTT. The encoded protein is CASSPRLAGESDTQYF.

The gene calls are TRBV3-1 (or the pseudogene TRBV3-2) and TRBJ1-6; D call uncertain. Germline assignment: CDR1 LGHDT and CDR2 YNNKEL (reference sequence). With 1 base removed from V and 0 bases from J, the gap between germline ends came to 7 bases. The CDR3 totals 16 residues. The CDR3 protein is CASSQGRSSYNSPLHF. Here the CDR3 DNA reads TGTGCCAGCAGCCAAGGTAGGAGCTCCTATAATTCACCCCTCCACTTT.